Each of the 18 T cell receptor beta chains below was sequenced from the same sample in a study of T cell changes during pregnancy in multiple sclerosis. The data were produced by immunoSEQ multiplex PCR, yet TCRdb's version contains in-frame clones alone and is incomplete. The profile shows roughly 75,000 clones, 93% of them singletons. The sequenced sample was peripheral blood, obtained after pregnancy. The receptors stem from a female donor in good health, enrolled as a control in a pregnancy study.

DNA for the CDR3: TGCGCCAGCACGGGACTAGCGGGGGACCCCACAGATACGCAGTATTTT. This sequence encodes CASTGLAGDPTDTQYF. The genes are TRBV5-1 and TRBJ2-3; 14 bases fit TRBD2. CDR3 size: 16 residues. Germline-derived CDR1 and CDR2 are SGHRS and YFSETQ. Trimming cost V 6 bases and J 2 bases; bases outside gene matches: 5.

This chain uses TRBV5-6 with TRBJ2-7; D is perhaps TRBD1 (6 bases). Deletions cut 1 base from V and 1 base from J, with 9 bases between. The germline gives CDR1 SGHDT, CDR2 YYEEEE. The CDR3 extends over 14 amino acids. The CDR3 DNA is TGTGCCAGCAGCTTGAGACAGGTGTCCTACGAGCAGTACTTC. The encoded protein is CASSLRQVSYEQYF.

The chain recombines TRBV28 with TRBJ2-2, with 8 bases aligning to TRBD1. Germline V gene lookup returns CDR1 MDHEN and CDR2 SYDVKM. This CDR3 contains 17 residues. V dropped 4 bases and J dropped 2; count of bases not matched to a gene: 9. The CDR3: CASSSTGALTNTGELFF. For the CDR3, the DNA is TGTGCCAGCAGTTCGACAGGGGCCTTAACTAACACCGGGGAGCTGTTTTTT.

This chain uses TRBV27 with TRBJ2-7; no definite D call. The CDR3 has 14 residues. Between the trimmed V and J ends, which lost 0 bases and 5 bases, there was a span of 11 bases. Germline V gene lookup returns CDR1 MNHEY and CDR2 SMNVEV (reference sequence). In nucleotides, the CDR3 is TGTGCCAGCAGTTTATCTTACAACCGGGACGAGCAGTACTTC. This sequence encodes CASSLSYNRDEQYF.

This sequence joins TRBV19 and TRBJ2-7; TRBD1 matches 7 bases. CDR3 size: 15 residues. Germline V CDR1 and CDR2: LNHDA, SQIVND (reference sequence). The ends lost 3 bases at V and 3 bases at J; junction bases unmatched: 8. CDR3 sequence: CASSMPKGAVYEQYF. CDR3 DNA: TGTGCCAGTAGTATGCCGAAGGGGGCTGTCTACGAGCAGTACTTC.

The genes are TRBV30 and TRBJ2-6, with TRBD2 matching 8 bases. Germline V CDR1 and CDR2: GTSNPN, SVGIG (reference sequence). This CDR3 comprises 17 residues. V lost 2 bases to trimming and J lost 0 bases; unmatched junction nucleotides: 6. The CDR3 loop is CAWSRAGAPSGANVLTF. In DNA form, the CDR3 reads TGTGCCTGGAGTAGAGCGGGGGCCCCCTCTGGGGCCAACGTCCTGACTTTC.

The gene calls are TRBV7-8 and TRBJ2-7; TRBD1 is a possible D gene (6 bases). V was cut by 4 bases and J by 3 bases, with 13 bases left in between. This CDR3 spans 14 amino acids. Germline CDR1 is SGHVS and CDR2 is FQNEAQ. The CDR3 region has the DNA TGTGCCAGCAGCTCAACAGGGAACTGCTACGAGCAGTACTTC. The encoded protein is CASSSTGNCYEQYF.

The rearrangement joins TRBV5-5 to TRBJ2-7; possibly TRBD2 for D (5 bases). Germline V gene sequence: CDR1 SGHKS, CDR2 YYEKEE (reference sequence). The ends were cut back, 4 bases at V and 1 base at J, with 12 bases in the middle. The CDR3 runs 14 residues. In nucleotides, the CDR3 is TGTGCCAGCAGCATCGCCCTAGCTTCCTACGAGCAGTACTTC. It yields the protein CASSIALASYEQYF.

V gene TRBV28 combines with J gene TRBJ2-3; TRBD2 might be the D (6 bases). The CDR3 loop spans 13 amino acids. Germline loops: CDR1 MDHEN, CDR2 SYDVKM. The V end was cut by 3 bases, the J end by 6 bases, with 10 bases between. This CDR3 reads CASSFSGVDTQYF. CDR3 bases: TGTGCCAGCAGTTTTTCGGGGGTCGATACGCAGTATTTT.

The chain combines TRBV19 with TRBJ1-5; D remains unclear. This CDR3 region has 13 residues. Germline V lookup: CDR1 LNHDA, CDR2 SQIVND (reference sequence). Trimming left V 6 bases short and J 0 bases short, with 6 bases between. The CDR3: CASRTNSNQPQHF. The CDR3 DNA follows: TGTGCCAGTAGGACAAATAGCAATCAGCCCCAGCATTTT. Full variable domain (missing parts from reference TRBV19 and TRBJ1-5): DGGITQSPKYLFRKEGQNVTLSCEQNLNHDAMYWYRQDPGQGLRLIYYSQIVNDFQKGDIAEGYSVSREKKESFPLTVTSAQKNPTAFYLCASRTNSNQPQHFGDGTRLSIL.

This rearrangement joins TRBV7-3 to TRBJ1-1, with 7 bases lining up with TRBD1. The germline V gene has CDR1 SGHTA and CDR2 FQGTGA. V shed 2 bases, J shed 4 bases, and the junction held 7 bases outside the gene matches. This CDR3 is 15 amino acids long. The chain's CDR3 is CASSLGRQGATEAFF. CDR3 in DNA: TGTGCCAGCAGCTTAGGGAGACAGGGTGCCACTGAAGCTTTCTTT. Filled out from reference TRBV7-3 and TRBJ1-1, the complete variable domain reads GAGVSQTPSNKVTEKGKYVELRCDPISGHTALYWYRQSLGQGPEFLIYFQGTGAADDSGLPNDRFFAVRPEGSVSTLKIQRTERGDSAVYLCASSLGRQGATEAFFGQGTRLTVV.

The V and J genes are TRBV7-9 and TRBJ2-7; TRBD2 matches 7 bases. Trimming took 4 bases from V and 6 from J; bases not matched to a gene: 3. Germline V lookup: CDR1 SEHNR, CDR2 FQNEAQ (reference sequence). The CDR3 runs to 12 residues. The chain's CDR3 is CASSWGRGEQYF. DNA of the CDR3: TGTGCCAGCAGCTGGGGGAGGGGCGAGCAGTACTTC.

The chain employs TRBV29-1 and TRBJ2-1; 10 bases fit TRBD1. The CDR3 is 14 residues long. Germline loops: CDR1 SQVTM, CDR2 ANQGSEA. With 7 bases clipped from V and 1 base from J, the junction kept 4 bases outside the gene matches. The CDR3, as DNA: TGCAGCGGTGGACAGGGGGTTTCCTACAATGAGCAGTTCTTC. Its protein product is CSGGQGVSYNEQFF.

V and J are TRBV25-1 and TRBJ1-1; D gene uncertain. The CDR3 is made up of 11 amino acids. The germline gives CDR1 MGHDK, CDR2 SYGVNS. V lost 6 bases and J 10 bases, leaving 12 bases between the germline ends. The CDR3 DNA reads as TGTGCCAGCAGCAACAACGGAGGAGCTTTCTTT. Translated, it gives CASSNNGGAFF. Full variable domain (remainder filled in from reference TRBV25-1 and TRBJ1-1): EADIYQTPRYLVIGTGKKITLECSQTMGHDKMYWYQQDPGMELHLIHYSYGVNSTEKGDLSSESTVSRIRTEHFPLTLESARPSHTSQYLCASSNNGGAFFGQGTRLTVV.

A note on this clone: A junction boundary mismatches the germline segment, possibly from a read error. The chain has TRBV27 and TRBJ2-7, with TRBD1 matching over 7 bases. The CDR3 is made up of 12 amino acids. CDR1 is MNHEY and CDR2 is SMNVEV in the germline V gene (reference sequence). The CDR3 here is CASSRPGQPQDF. The CDR3 coding sequence is TGTGCCAGCAGTCGCCCGGGACAGCCGCAGGACTTC.

V usage is TRBV4-2 and J usage is TRBJ2-1, with D perhaps matching TRBD2 (6 bases). The germline gives CDR1 LGHNA, CDR2 YNFKEQ. The V end lost 6 bases, the J end lost 2 bases, and 14 bases lay between the germline ends. This CDR3 comprises 15 residues. For the CDR3, the DNA is TGTGCCAGCAGGCCCTGGGGAGGCCCCTACAATGAGCAGTTCTTC. Its translation: CASRPWGGPYNEQFF.

The V and J genes are TRBV25-1 and TRBJ2-5; the match to TRBD2 covers 11 bases. Germline values: CDR1 MGHDK, CDR2 SYGVNS. There are 16 residues in the CDR3. Trimming removed 6 bases from V and 4 bases from J; junction bases left unmatched: 10. The CDR3 sequence is CASSMTSGIPPETQYF. In DNA form, the CDR3 reads TGTGCCAGCAGCATGACTAGCGGGATTCCGCCAGAGACCCAGTACTTC.

The chain combines TRBV19 with TRBJ2-3; tentatively, D is TRBD2 (5 bases). Germline lookup yields CDR1 LNHDA and CDR2 SQIVND (reference sequence). The CDR3 length is 12 residues. Trimming pared 4 bases from V and 3 bases from J, leaving 5 bases between. This CDR3 is CASSRTTDTQYF. The CDR3 coding sequence is TGTGCCAGTAGTAGGACTACAGATACGCAGTATTTT.